Presented here are 19 T cell receptor beta chains from one specimen sequenced in a study of blood T cell repertoires in COVID-19. Some clones are missing from TCRdb's copy, which holds only in-frame ones; the method was immunoSEQ multiplex PCR. The table has about 260,000 clones, 83% seen once. Sequenced: peripheral blood. Receptors originate from a woman aged 50 to 60 who had recovered from COVID-19.

There are a few counts of this clone. The chain combines TRBV16 with TRBJ2-2; D is undetermined. The V end was cut by 0 bases, the J end by 4 bases, with 12 bases between. This CDR3 contains 16 residues. Looked up from germline, CDR1 is KGHSY and CDR2 is FQNENV. CDR3 sequence (DNA): TGTGCCAGCAGCCAATCTAACGCAGTCCGCACCGGGGAGCTGTTTTTT. Protein: CASSQSNAVRTGELFF.

V and J are TRBV2 and TRBJ2-3; TRBD2 aligns across 11 bases. There are 16 residues in the CDR3. V dropped 8 bases and J dropped 3; count of bases not matched to a gene: 10. Germline V gene data show CDR1 as SNHLY and CDR2 as FYNNEI. The CDR3 here is CASGVVTSGATDTQYF. CDR3 nucleotide sequence: TGTGCCAGCGGGGTTGTGACTAGCGGGGCTACAGATACGCAGTATTTT.

The chain uses TRBV6-2 or TRBV6-3 and TRBJ2-3; D possibly corresponds to TRBD1 (6 bases). This CDR3 spans 15 amino acids. Deletions cut 6 bases from V and 6 bases from J, with 19 bases between. CDR1 MNHEY and CDR2 SVGEGT come from the germline V gene. This chain's CDR3 is CASSSWDTTADTQYF. CDR3 nucleotides: TGTGCCAGCAGCTCCTGGGACACTACAGCGGATACGCAGTATTTT.

This chain links TRBV6-5 with TRBJ2-1, with D hard to call. CDR1 is MNHEY and CDR2 is SVGAGI in the germline V gene. V was shortened by 10 bases and J by 3 bases, with 7 bases between the two germline ends. This CDR3 is 11 amino acids long. CDR3 nucleotide sequence: TGTGCCACTACGTACTACAATGAGCAGTTCTTC. This sequence encodes CATTYYNEQFF.

This chain uses TRBV27 with TRBJ2-7; D ambiguous. Germline V lookup: CDR1 MNHEY, CDR2 SMNVEV (reference sequence). V was clipped by 5 bases and J by 13 bases, with 21 bases between them. The CDR3 loop spans 13 amino acids. CDR3 nucleotides: TGTGCCAGCAGTCCCTTCAATGGCCACCCCGAATACTTC. Its protein product is CASSPFNGHPEYF.

This sequence joins TRBV19 and TRBJ1-2; 9 nucleotides agree with TRBD1. V lost 3 bases and J lost 7; bases outside the gene matches: 6. The germline V gene encodes CDR1 LNHDA and CDR2 SQIVND (reference sequence). The CDR3 is 14 amino acids. The CDR3 loop is CASSMTGGTGGYTF. The CDR3 DNA follows: TGTGCCAGTAGTATGACAGGGGGAACCGGTGGCTACACCTTC.

This rearrangement joins TRBV11-1 to TRBJ2-7, with TRBD1 matching over 10 bases. This CDR3 comprises 15 residues. The J segment lost 1 base and the V segment lost 5 bases, leaving 5 bases of the junction unmatched. Germline CDR1 is SGHAT and CDR2 is FQDESV (reference sequence). CDR3 residues: CASSPDRGLSYEQYF. The CDR3 nucleotides read TGTGCCAGCAGCCCTGACAGGGGGCTATCCTACGAGCAGTACTTC.

The chain uses TRBV7-9 and TRBJ2-7; unclear D gene. Trimming removed 4 bases at V and 3 bases at J, with 19 bases between. Germline CDR1 SEHNR, CDR2 FQNEAQ (reference sequence). There are 16 residues in the CDR3. This CDR3 is CASSSYSGVNFYEQYF. The CDR3 DNA reads TGTGCCAGCAGCTCATACTCAGGCGTTAACTTCTACGAGCAGTACTTC.

The table lists this clone with a few counts. The chain combines TRBV7-9 with TRBJ2-7; TRBD1 aligns across 7 bases. The V segment lost 5 bases and the J segment 6 bases; nucleotides outside the gene matches: 4. Germline loops: CDR1 SEHNR, CDR2 FQNEAQ (reference sequence). The CDR3 totals 12 residues. Here the CDR3 reads CASSQGTAEQYF. Here the CDR3 DNA reads TGTGCCAGCAGCCAAGGGACAGCCGAGCAGTACTTC.

This clone qualifies as medium-sized. The chain has TRBV7-9 and TRBJ2-6; TRBD1 agrees at 11 bases. V gave up 5 bases and J gave up 2 bases; unmatched junction bases: 11. Per germline, CDR1 SEHNR and CDR2 FQNEAQ (reference sequence). This CDR3 has 19 amino acids. The CDR3: CASSDLYRDRGTGANVLTF. The CDR3 region has the DNA TGTGCCAGCAGCGACCTTTACCGGGACAGGGGGACTGGGGCCAACGTCCTGACTTTC.

This clone was seen a single time. The rearrangement joins TRBV15 to TRBJ2-7; 15 bases match TRBD2. The CDR3 is 17 amino acids. The germline V gene encodes CDR1 LNHNV and CDR2 YYDKDF (reference sequence). The V segment lost 4 bases and the J segment 0 bases; nucleotides outside the gene matches: 4. CDR3 DNA sequence: TGTGCCACCAGCAAGGGACTAGCGGGGGGTTTCTCCTACGAGCAGTACTTC. Translating it yields CATSKGLAGGFSYEQYF.

The chain joins TRBV29-1 to TRBJ1-6; D perhaps matches TRBD1 (6 bases). The CDR3 covers 13 residues. V gave up 4 bases and J gave up 6 bases, with 10 bases separating them. Per germline, CDR1 SQVTM and CDR2 ANQGSEA. The CDR3 DNA reads TGCAGCGTTGGAACAGGGCGTAATTCACCCCTCCACTTT. Its protein product is CSVGTGRNSPLHF. The whole variable domain, remainder taken from reference TRBV29-1 and TRBJ1-6, is SAVISQKPSRDICQRGTSLTIQCQVDSQVTMMFWYRQQPGQSLTLIATANQGSEATYESGFVIDKFPISRPNLTFSTLTVSNMSPEDSSIYLCSVGTGRNSPLHFGNGTRLTVT.

This clone was counted only a few times. The rearrangement joins TRBV28 to TRBJ2-7, with a weak D call TRBD1 (6 bases). This CDR3 has 18 residues. CDR1 and CDR2 from the germline V gene are MDHEN and SYDVKM. V lost 1 base and J 0 bases, leaving 19 bases between the germline ends. This chain's CDR3 is CASSLYGTKGPYSYEQYF. For the CDR3, the DNA is TGTGCCAGCAGTTTATACGGGACAAAGGGACCTTACTCCTACGAGCAGTACTTC.

The V gene is TRBV7-2, the J gene TRBJ1-1; 8 positions match TRBD1. CDR3 size: 15 residues. Unmatched junction bases numbered 6, after V lost 5 bases and J lost 1 base. The germline V gene encodes CDR1 SGHTA and CDR2 FQGNSA. CDR3 nucleotide sequence: TGTGCCAGCAGCGACCCCGGGACAGGGAACACTGAAGCTTTCTTT. Translating gives CASSDPGTGNTEAFF. Together with reference TRBV7-2 and TRBJ1-1, the CDR3 gives the full variable domain: GAGVSQSPSNKVTEKGKDVELRCDPISGHTALYWYRQSLGQGLEFLIYFQGNSAPDKSGLPSDRFSAERTGGSVSTLTIQRTQQEDSAVYLCASSDPGTGNTEAFFGQGTRLTVV.

The rearrangement uses TRBV6-1 and TRBJ1-2; D perhaps matches TRBD1 (6 bases). The CDR3 runs to 13 residues. Germline CDR1 is MNHNS and CDR2 is SASEGT. The V end was cut by 1 base, the J end by 12 bases, with 15 bases between. The CDR3 loop reads CASSEVQSGTHTF. The CDR3 nucleotides read TGTGCCAGCAGTGAAGTCCAATCCGGGACACACACCTTC.

The chain joins TRBV7-8 to TRBJ1-5; 7 nucleotides align to TRBD1. V trimming: 6 bases; J trimming: 1 base; junction bases outside the gene matches: 6. This CDR3 comprises 15 residues. Germline CDR1 reads SGHVS; CDR2 reads FQNEAQ. For the CDR3, the DNA is TGTGCCAGCAGAGCCGACAGGGTCAGCAATCAGCCCCAGCATTTT. It translates to CASRADRVSNQPQHF.

This clone was recorded once. The rearrangement joins TRBV19 to TRBJ1-2; 7 bases fit TRBD1. Germline CDR1 is LNHDA and CDR2 is SQIVND (reference sequence). This CDR3 is 13 amino acids long. V lost 3 bases and J lost 8; bases outside the gene matches: 6. The CDR3 loop is CASSIDRARGYTF. In nucleotides, the CDR3 is TGTGCCAGTAGTATCGACAGGGCGAGGGGCTACACCTTC.

This chain joins TRBV5-1 and TRBJ1-4; no clear D gene. Trimming cost V 0 bases and J 0 bases, with 6 bases left between them. Germline V gene lookup returns CDR1 SGHRS and CDR2 YFSETQ. The CDR3 is 15 residues long. As DNA, the CDR3 is TGCGCCAGCAGCTTGGAAAGAGCAACTAATGAAAAACTGTTTTTT. Its protein product is CASSLERATNEKLFF.

This sequence joins TRBV30 and TRBJ1-2, with a weak D call TRBD1 (6 bases). The CDR3 totals 12 residues. Trimming removed 7 bases at V and 4 bases at J, with 13 bases between. Germline CDR1 and CDR2: GTSNPN and SVGIG (reference sequence). CDR3 region: CAFTTGSYGYTF. CDR3 coding DNA: TGTGCCTTTACCACAGGGTCCTATGGCTACACCTTC.